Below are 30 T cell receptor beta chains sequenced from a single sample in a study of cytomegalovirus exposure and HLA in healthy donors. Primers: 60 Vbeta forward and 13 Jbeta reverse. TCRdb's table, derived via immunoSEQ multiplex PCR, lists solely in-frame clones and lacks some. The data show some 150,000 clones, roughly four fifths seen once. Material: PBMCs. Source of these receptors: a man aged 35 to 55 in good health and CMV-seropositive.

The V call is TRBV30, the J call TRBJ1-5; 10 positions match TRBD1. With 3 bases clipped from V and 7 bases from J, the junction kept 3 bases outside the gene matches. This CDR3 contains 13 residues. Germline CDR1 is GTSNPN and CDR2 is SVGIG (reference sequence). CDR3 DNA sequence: TGTGCCTGGAGCCGACAGGGGGCCCAGCCCCAGCATTTT. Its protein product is CAWSRQGAQPQHF. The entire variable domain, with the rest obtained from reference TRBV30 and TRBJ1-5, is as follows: SQTIHQWPATLVQPVGSPLSLECTVEGTSNPNLYWYRQAAGRGLQLLFYSVGIGQISSEVPQNLSASRPQDRQFILSSKKLLLSDSGFYLCAWSRQGAQPQHFGDGTRLSIL.

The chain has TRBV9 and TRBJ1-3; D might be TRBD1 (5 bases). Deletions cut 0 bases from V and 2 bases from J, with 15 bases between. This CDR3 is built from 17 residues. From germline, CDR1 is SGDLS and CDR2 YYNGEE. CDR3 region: CASSVGSRQGPGNTIYF. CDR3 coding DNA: TGTGCCAGCAGCGTAGGTAGCCGTCAGGGCCCTGGAAACACCATATATTTT.

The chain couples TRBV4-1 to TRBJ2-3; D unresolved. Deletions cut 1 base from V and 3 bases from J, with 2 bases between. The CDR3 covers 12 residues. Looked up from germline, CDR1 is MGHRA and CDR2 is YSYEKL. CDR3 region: CASSQVTDTQYF. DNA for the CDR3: TGCGCCAGCAGCCAAGTAACAGATACGCAGTATTTT.

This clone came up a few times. CDR3 nucleotide sequence: TGTGCCAGCAGCGGGCCGGGCTTTAGCGGCAACAATGAGCAGTTCTTC. As protein: CASSGPGFSGNNEQFF. The chain has TRBV13 and TRBJ2-1; possibly TRBD2 for D (6 bases). Trimming took 5 bases from V and 5 from J, leaving 19 bases between them. Germline lookup yields CDR1 PRHDT and CDR2 FYEKMQ (reference sequence). CDR3 length equals 16 residues.

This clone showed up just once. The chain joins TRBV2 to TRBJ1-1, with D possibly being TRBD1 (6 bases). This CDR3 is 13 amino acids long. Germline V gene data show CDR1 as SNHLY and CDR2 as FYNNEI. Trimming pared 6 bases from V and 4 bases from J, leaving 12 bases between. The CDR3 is CASRRGEGTEAFF. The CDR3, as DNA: TGTGCCAGCAGGAGGGGGGAGGGCACTGAAGCTTTCTTT.

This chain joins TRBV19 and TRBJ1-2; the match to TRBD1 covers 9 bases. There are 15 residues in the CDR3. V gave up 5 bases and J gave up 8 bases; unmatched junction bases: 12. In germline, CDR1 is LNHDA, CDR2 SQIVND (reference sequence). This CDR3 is CASSAGQGSVLGYTF. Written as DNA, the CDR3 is TGTGCCAGTAGTGCGGGACAGGGATCGGTTCTCGGCTACACCTTC.

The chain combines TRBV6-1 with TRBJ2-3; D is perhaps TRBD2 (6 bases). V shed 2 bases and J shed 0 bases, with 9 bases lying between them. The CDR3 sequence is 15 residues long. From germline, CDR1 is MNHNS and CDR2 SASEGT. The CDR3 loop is CASSEMAGSTDTQYF. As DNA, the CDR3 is TGTGCCAGCAGTGAAATGGCGGGAAGCACAGATACGCAGTATTTT.

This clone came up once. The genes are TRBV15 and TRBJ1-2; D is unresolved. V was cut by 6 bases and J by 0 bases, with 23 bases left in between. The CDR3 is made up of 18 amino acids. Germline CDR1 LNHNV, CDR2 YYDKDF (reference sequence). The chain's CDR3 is CATRSTGNQYNPNYGYTF. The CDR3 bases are TGTGCCACCAGGAGCACGGGGAACCAATACAATCCTAACTATGGCTACACCTTC.

The CDR3 loop is CASSKGTSGGEEETQYF. DNA of the CDR3: TGTGCCAGCAGTAAAGGGACTAGCGGGGGGGAGGAAGAGACCCAGTACTTC. This chain joins TRBV11-2 and TRBJ2-5; TRBD2 matches 16 bases. The CDR3 spans 17 residues. CDR1 SGHAT and CDR2 FQNNGV come from the germline V gene. The V and J ends lost 6 bases and 3 bases, in that order; junction bases with no gene match: 7. The full variable domain, in which reference TRBV11-2 and TRBJ2-5 provide the parts outside the CDR3, is EAGVAQSPRYKIIEKRQSVAFWCNPISGHATLYWYQQILGQGPKLLIQFQNNGVVDDSQLPKDRFSAERLKGVDSTLKIQPAKLEDSAVYLCASSKGTSGGEEETQYFGPGTRLLVL.

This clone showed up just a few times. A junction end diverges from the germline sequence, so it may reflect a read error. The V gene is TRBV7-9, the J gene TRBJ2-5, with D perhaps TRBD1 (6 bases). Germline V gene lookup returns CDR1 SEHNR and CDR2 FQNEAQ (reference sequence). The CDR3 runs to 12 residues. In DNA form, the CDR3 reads TGTTCCAGCCGACAGGACAAAGAGACCCAGTACTTC. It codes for CSSRQDKETQYF.

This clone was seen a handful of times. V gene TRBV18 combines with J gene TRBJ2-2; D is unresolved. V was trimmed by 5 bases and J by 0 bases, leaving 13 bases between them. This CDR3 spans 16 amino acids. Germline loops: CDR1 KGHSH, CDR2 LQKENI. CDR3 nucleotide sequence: TGTGCCAGCTCAACCAGTCCCAGCGCGAACACCGGGGAGCTGTTTTTT. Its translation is CASSTSPSANTGELFF. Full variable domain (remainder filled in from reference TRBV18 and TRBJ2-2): NAGVMQNPRHLVRRRGQEARLRCSPMKGHSHVYWYRQLPEEGLKFMVYLQKENIIDESGMPKERFSAEFPKEGPSILRIQQVVRGDSAAYFCASSTSPSANTGELFFGEGSRLTVL.

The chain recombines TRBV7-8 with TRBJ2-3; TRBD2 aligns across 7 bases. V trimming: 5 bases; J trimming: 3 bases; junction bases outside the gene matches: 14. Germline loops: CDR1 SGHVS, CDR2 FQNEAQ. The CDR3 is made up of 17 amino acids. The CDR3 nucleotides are TGTGCCAGCAGCAGCCCACAAGGAGTGGGGGGGACAGATACGCAGTATTTT. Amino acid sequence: CASSSPQGVGGTDTQYF. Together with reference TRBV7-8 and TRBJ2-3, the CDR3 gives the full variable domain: GAGVSQSPRYKVAKRGQDVALRCDPISGHVSLFWYQQALGQGPEFLTYFQNEAQLDKSGLPSDRFFAERPEGSVSTLKIQRTQQEDSAVYLCASSSPQGVGGTDTQYFGPGTRLTVL.

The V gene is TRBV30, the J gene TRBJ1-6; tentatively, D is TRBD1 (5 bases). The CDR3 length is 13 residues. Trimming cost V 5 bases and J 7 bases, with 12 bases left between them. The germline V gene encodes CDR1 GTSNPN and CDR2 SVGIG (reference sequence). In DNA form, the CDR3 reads TGTGCCTGGCTCCGGGACTCGAATTCACCCCTCCACTTT. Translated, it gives CAWLRDSNSPLHF. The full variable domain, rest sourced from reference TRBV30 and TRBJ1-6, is SQTIHQWPATLVQPVGSPLSLECTVEGTSNPNLYWYRQAAGRGLQLLFYSVGIGQISSEVPQNLSASRPQDRQFILSSKKLLLSDSGFYLCAWLRDSNSPLHFGNGTRLTVT.

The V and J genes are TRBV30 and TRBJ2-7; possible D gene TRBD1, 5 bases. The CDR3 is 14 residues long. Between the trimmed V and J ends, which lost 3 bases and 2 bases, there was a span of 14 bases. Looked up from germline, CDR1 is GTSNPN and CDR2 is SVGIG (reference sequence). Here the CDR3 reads CAWRLVGATYEQYF. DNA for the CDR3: TGTGCCTGGAGATTGGTAGGGGCTACCTACGAGCAGTACTTC.

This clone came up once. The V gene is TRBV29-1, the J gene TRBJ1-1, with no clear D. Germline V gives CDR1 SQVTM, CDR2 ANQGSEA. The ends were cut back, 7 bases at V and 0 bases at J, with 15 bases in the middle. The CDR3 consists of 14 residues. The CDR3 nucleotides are TGCAGCGCAAACTCGGGAAAACTGAACACTGAAGCTTTCTTT. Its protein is CSANSGKLNTEAFF.

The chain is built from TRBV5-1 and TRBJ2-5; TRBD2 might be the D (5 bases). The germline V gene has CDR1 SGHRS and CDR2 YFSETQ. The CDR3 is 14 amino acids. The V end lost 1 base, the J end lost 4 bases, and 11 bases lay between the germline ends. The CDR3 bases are TGCGCCAGCAGCTTGTCAGGAGGCCGAGAGACCCAGTACTTC. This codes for CASSLSGGRETQYF. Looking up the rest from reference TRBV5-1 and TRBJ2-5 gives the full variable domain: KAGVTQTPRYLIKTRGQQVTLSCSPISGHRSVSWYQQTPGQGLQFLFEYFSETQRNKGNFPGRFSGRQFSNSRSEMNVSTLELGDSALYLCASSLSGGRETQYFGPGTRLLVL.

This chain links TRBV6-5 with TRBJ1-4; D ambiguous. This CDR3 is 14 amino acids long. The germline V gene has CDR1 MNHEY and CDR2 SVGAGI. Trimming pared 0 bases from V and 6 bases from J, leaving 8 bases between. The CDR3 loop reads CASSYSGSDEKLFF. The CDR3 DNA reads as TGTGCCAGCAGTTACTCGGGGAGCGATGAAAAACTGTTTTTT.

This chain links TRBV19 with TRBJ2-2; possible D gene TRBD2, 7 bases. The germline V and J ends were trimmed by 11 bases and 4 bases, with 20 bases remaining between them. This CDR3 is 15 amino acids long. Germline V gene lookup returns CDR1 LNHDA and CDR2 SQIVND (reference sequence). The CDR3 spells CAGGASGGGTGELFF. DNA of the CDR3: TGTGCCGGGGGGGCTAGCGGAGGGGGCACCGGGGAGCTGTTTTTT.

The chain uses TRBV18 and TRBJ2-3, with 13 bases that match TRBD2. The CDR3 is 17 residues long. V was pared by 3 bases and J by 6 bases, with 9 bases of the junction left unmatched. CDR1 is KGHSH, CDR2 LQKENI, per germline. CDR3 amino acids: CASSPGTSGGAMDTQYF. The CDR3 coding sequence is TGTGCCAGCTCACCGGGAACTAGCGGGGGGGCCATGGATACGCAGTATTTT. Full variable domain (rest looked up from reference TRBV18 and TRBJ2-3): NAGVMQNPRHLVRRRGQEARLRCSPMKGHSHVYWYRQLPEEGLKFMVYLQKENIIDESGMPKERFSAEFPKEGPSILRIQQVVRGDSAAYFCASSPGTSGGAMDTQYFGPGTRLTVL.

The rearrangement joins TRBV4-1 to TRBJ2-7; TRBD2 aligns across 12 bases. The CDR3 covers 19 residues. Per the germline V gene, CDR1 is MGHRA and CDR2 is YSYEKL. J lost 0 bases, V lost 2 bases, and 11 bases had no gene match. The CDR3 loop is CASSQTRTSGATLSYEQYF. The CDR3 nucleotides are TGCGCCAGCAGCCAAACCCGGACTAGCGGGGCCACCCTCTCCTACGAGCAGTACTTC.

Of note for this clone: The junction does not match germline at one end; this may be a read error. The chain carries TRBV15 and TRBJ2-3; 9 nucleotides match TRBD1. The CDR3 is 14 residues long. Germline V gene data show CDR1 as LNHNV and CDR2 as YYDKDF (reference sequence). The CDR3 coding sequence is TGTGCCACCAGCGGAGACAGGGGGAGGGATACGCAGTATTTT. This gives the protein CATSGDRGRDTQYF.

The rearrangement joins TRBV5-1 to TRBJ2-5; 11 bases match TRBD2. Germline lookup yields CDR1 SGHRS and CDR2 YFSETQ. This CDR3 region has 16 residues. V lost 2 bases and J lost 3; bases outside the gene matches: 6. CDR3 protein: CASSFSPSGRKETQYF. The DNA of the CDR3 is TGCGCCAGCAGCTTTTCCCCTAGCGGGAGGAAAGAGACCCAGTACTTC.

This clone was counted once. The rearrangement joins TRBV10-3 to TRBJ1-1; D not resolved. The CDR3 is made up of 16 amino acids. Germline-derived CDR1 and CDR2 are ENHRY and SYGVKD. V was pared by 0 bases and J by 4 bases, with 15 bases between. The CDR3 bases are TGTGCCATCAGTGAGTCCTACTTAGGAGCCAGCACTGAAGCTTTCTTT. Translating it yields CAISESYLGASTEAFF.

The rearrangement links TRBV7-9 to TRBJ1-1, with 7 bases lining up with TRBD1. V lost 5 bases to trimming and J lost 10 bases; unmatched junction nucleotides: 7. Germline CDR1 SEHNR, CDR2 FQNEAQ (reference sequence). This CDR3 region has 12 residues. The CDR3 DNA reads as TGTGCCAGCAGCCAGACAGGGCGGGCAGCTTTCTTT. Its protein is CASSQTGRAAFF.

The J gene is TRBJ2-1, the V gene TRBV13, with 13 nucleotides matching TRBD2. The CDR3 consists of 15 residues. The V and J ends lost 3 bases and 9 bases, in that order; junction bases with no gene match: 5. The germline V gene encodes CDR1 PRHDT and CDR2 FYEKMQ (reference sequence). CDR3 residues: CASSFQLAGGSEQFF. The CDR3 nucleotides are TGTGCCAGCAGCTTTCAACTAGCGGGGGGGAGTGAGCAGTTCTTC.

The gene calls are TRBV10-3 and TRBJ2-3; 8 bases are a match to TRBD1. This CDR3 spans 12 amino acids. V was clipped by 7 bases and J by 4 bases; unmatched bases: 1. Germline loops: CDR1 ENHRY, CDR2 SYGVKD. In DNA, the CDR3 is TGTGCCATCACAGGGGGCGCAGATACGCAGTATTTT. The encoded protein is CAITGGADTQYF.

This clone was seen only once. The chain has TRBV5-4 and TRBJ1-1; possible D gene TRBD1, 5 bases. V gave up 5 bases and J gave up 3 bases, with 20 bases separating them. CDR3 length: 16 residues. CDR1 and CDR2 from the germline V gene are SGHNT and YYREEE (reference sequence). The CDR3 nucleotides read TGTGCCAGCAGGCCCACTGACAGTTTCGGGCACACTGAAGCTTTCTTT. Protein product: CASRPTDSFGHTEAFF.

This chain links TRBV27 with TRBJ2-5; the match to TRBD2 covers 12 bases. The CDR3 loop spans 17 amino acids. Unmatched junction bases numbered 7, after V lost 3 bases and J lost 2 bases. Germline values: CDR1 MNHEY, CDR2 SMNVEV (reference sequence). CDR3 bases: TGTGCCAGCAGTTTGTATGGGACTAGCGGGCTACAAGAGACCCAGTACTTC. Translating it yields CASSLYGTSGLQETQYF.

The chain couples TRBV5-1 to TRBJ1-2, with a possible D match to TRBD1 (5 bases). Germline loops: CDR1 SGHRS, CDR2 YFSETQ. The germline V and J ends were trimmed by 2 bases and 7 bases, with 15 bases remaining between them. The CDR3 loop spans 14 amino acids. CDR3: CASSLTPGRFGYTF. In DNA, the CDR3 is TGCGCCAGCAGCTTAACCCCAGGGCGATTTGGCTACACCTTC.

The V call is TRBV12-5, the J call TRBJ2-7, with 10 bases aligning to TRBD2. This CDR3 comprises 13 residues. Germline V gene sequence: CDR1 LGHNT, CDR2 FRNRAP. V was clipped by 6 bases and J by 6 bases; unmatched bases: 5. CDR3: CASGLRTSGEQYF. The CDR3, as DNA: TGTGCTAGTGGCCTCCGGACTAGCGGCGAGCAGTACTTC.